This T cell receptor (beta chain) comes out of a study of cytomegalovirus exposure and HLA in healthy donors. Overall study: The roughly 110 validation repertoires used the same platform as the approximately 700 first-cohort repertoires, a later analysis reported. General study results and limits: Altogether, 160 or so TCR beta chains were recorded as cytomegalovirus-associated. Most sequenced TCRs were rare (though some public TCRs occurred in many donors). Reports described diagnosis of cytomegalovirus status by the classifier as highly specific and sensitive.

This clone appeared once. The antigen remains unidentified. TCRdb's copy holds only in-frame clones and misses some; the assay was immunoSEQ multiplex PCR. The sample records roughly 310,000 clones, 88% being singletons. The source material was PBMCs. The TCR originated in a man between 25 and 39 years old in good health and CMV-seronegative.

CDR3 bases: TGTGCCAGTAGTTTGACAGGGATGTCTAGTGAGCAGTTCTTC. This encodes CASSLTGMSSEQFF. V and J are TRBV19 and TRBJ2-1; TRBD1 matches 7 bases. The germline V gene encodes CDR1 LNHDA and CDR2 SQIVND (reference sequence). V shed 5 bases and J 9 bases; nucleotides not matched to a gene: 10. The CDR3 covers 14 residues.